The present T cell receptor beta chain was sequenced within a study of blood T cell repertoires in COVID-19 (dated by TCRdb to about 2020). About the investigation overall: Collaborator samples came from the United States, Italy and Spain and covered acute and convalescent phases of COVID-19. The prospective study material was composed of cDNA or gDNA derived from T cells, B-cell-depleted T cells, or PBMCs. Deeply sampled blood TCRbeta repertoires from subjects exposed to, actively infected with, or recovered from COVID-19 were included in the dataset. The repertoires were made available in a free public database intended to serve as a resource for research on the immune response to SARS-CoV-2. Samples were obtained from the ongoing ImmuneRACE study (first 160 participants) and from about 1,300 subjects provided by 6 global collaborators. Nearly every sample came with metadata listing a de-identified subject ID, COVID-19 status, age in years and sex. HLA class I and class II types, where available, came from metadata supplied by the sample provider rather than from assay-based typing.

Beyond this particular receptor, the publication reports: How much clinical and demographic metadata was included differed by source and by participant, and the metadata was provided uncurated.

The immunoSEQ Assay, a bias-controlled multiplex PCR, was used to amplify TCRbeta CDR3 regions from genomic DNA. Processing in the source paper ran as follows. The number of nucleated cells in each sample was estimated from the amplification of reference gene primers within the assay. To quantify the absolute abundance of each unique TCRbeta CDR3 rearrangement, sequence reads were collapsed and filtered. Productive Simpson clonality was computed per sample as the square root of Simpson's diversity index over productive rearrangements. This immuneACCESS table, as held by TCRdb, lists in-frame sequences with V and J called but not all clones. Of the missing ones, under half trace to an unresolved V gene in checked studies; the others have no known cause. V and J calls plus clone size are reproduced from that table; the DNA served to infer D and trimming. In all, the sample holds roughly 14,000 clones, and less than 95% of those were seen once. The ten largest clonotypes hold over 8% of the sample.

Each collaborating institution followed its own protocols to collect whole blood in K2EDTA tubes. For TCRbeta analysis, collaborators shipped samples in one of three forms: frozen whole blood, isolated PBMCs, or DNA extracted from either of those sample types. About this clone itself: Its antigen is unknown. The record has no base qualities; no much larger clone is one base away.

At the junction V is shortened by 5 bases and J by 0 bases, with 13 bases in between. The CDR3 goes from the cysteine to the phenylalanine over 16 residues. Only CDR3 DNA is held: 48 bases, read in frame from base 1. The germline V gene supplies CDR1 MNHEY and CDR2 SVGEGT. The sequence was obtained from a human donor in a cohort sampled during active COVID-19. The chain is assembled from TRBV6-2 or TRBV6-3 and TRBJ2-2, and possibly TRBD1, on 5 matching bases. The source material was peripheral blood. The bases read TGTGCCAGCAGTACCCTGAGACAGACGAACACCGGGGAGCTGTTTTTT. Translated, this gives CASSTLRQTNTGELFF.